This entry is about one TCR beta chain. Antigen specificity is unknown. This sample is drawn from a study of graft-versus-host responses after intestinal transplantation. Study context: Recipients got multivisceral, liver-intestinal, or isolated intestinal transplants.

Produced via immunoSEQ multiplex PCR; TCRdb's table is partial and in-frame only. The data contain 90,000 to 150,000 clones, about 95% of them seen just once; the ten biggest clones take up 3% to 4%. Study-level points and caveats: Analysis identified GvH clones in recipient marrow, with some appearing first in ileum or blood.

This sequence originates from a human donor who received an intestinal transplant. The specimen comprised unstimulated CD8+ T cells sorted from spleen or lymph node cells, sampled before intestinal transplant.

The CDR3 here is CASSADGSNQPQHF. In DNA form, the CDR3 reads TGTGCCAGCAGCGCGGACGGTAGCAATCAGCCCCAGCATTTT. This chain connects TRBV9 to TRBJ1-5; D remains ambiguous. The CDR3 runs to 14 residues. Trimming took off 3 bases at V and 0 bases at J, with 7 bases between the two ends. Germline lookup yields CDR1 SGDLS and CDR2 YYNGEE.